This T cell receptor (beta chain) was retrieved from a study of cytomegalovirus exposure and HLA in healthy donors. This clone was observed a few times. What it binds is unknown. Study results and limitations: V- and J-gene trimming in TCR beta was tied to a missense DCLRE1C variant by an analysis performed later. The majority of CMV-associated TCR beta chains were reported as apparently HLA-restricted in a later analysis. CMV antigen specificity of three CMV-associated chains was confirmed in vitro. HLA alleles showed associations with 15,000 to 20,000 TCR beta sequences in a later analysis, at a 0.05 false discovery rate.

The PCR employed 60 Vbeta primers together with 13 Jbeta primers. Sequenced by immunoSEQ multiplex PCR; TCRdb stores in-frame clones only, minus some. Among 150,000 to 200,000 clones listed, approximately 70% were seen once. The clonotype originates from a man aged 35 to 55 in good health and CMV-seropositive. Material: PBMCs.

This CDR3 is CASSVEGAPNQPQHF. The CDR3 DNA sequence: TGTGCCAGCAGCGTAGAGGGGGCGCCCAATCAGCCCCAGCATTTT. This chain uses TRBV9 with TRBJ1-5; TRBD1 agrees at 7 bases. CDR1 is SGDLS and CDR2 is YYNGEE in the germline V gene. This CDR3 contains 15 residues. The V gene end was trimmed by 0 bases and the J gene end by 3 bases; junction bases not matched to a gene: 3. Supplemented by reference TRBV9 and TRBJ1-5, the full variable domain reads DSGVTQTPKHLITATGQRVTLRCSPRSGDLSVYWYQQSLDQGLQFLIQYYNGEERAKGNILERFSAQQFPDLHSELNLSSLELGDSALYFCASSVEGAPNQPQHFGDGTRLSIL.